This T cell receptor beta chain originates from a study of cytomegalovirus exposure and HLA in healthy donors. Germline lookup yields CDR1 SGHKS and CDR2 YYEKEE (reference sequence). CDR3 length: 15 residues. With 4 bases clipped from V and 8 bases from J, the junction kept 10 bases outside the gene matches. As for this clone: Antigen unknown.

A multiplex PCR was run with 60 Vbeta primers and 13 Jbeta primers. Method: immunoSEQ multiplex PCR; TCRdb's copy keeps in-frame clones and lacks some. The repertoire holds about 180,000 clones, 77% seen once, with approximately 3.7% in the top ten. Study-level results: Data from an earlier analysis indicated that most TCR beta V segments were productive either about 87% or about 30% of the time.

The source of this sequence is a woman aged 55-70 years in good health and CMV-seropositive. V is TRBV5-5 and J is TRBJ1-3, with 9 bases identical to TRBD1. Material for sequencing was PBMCs. The DNA of the CDR3 is TGTGCCAGCAGCCAAAGACAGGGGGGTGTGTACACCATATATTTT. Translating it yields CASSQRQGGVYTIYF.